This TCR beta chain was sequenced during a study of monozygotic twins with inflammatory bowel disease. From its re-call of the 5' RACE reads, TCRdb lists each CDR3 protein once, without DNA. In total, the table holds around 150,000 distinct CDR3 sequences. This CDR3 contains 14 residues. The germline V gene encodes CDR1 DFQATT and CDR2 SNEGSKA (reference sequence). The sequencing sample was made of blood. The chain carries TRBV20-1 and TRBJ2-3. The receptor was isolated from a human donor with ulcerative colitis or Crohn's disease, or a healthy co-twin of an affected twin (not recorded which). The CDR3 sequence is CSARDDWSTDTQYF.